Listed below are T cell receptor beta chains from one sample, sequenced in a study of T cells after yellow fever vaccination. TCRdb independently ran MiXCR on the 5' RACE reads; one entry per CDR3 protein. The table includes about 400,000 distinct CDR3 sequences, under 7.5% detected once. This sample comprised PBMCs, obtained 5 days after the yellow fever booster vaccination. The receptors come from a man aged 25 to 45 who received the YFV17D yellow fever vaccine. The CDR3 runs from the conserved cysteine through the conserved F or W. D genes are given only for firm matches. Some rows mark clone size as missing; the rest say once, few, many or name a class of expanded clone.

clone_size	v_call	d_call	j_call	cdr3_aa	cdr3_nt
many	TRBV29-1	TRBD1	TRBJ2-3	CSVELETGILSQYF	TGCAGCGTTGAATTGGAGACAGGGATACTTTCGCAGTATTTT
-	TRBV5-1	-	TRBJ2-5	CASSPDRDGTQYF	TGCGCCAGCAGCCCAGACCGCGACGGGACCCAGTACTTC
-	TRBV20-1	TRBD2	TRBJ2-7	CSAISGRRVYEQYF	TGCAGTGCCATTAGCGGGAGGAGGGTCTACGAGCAGTACTTC
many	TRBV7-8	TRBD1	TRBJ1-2	CASSFYTGGYGYTF	TGTGCCAGCAGCTTCTATACAGGGGGTTATGGCTACACCTTC
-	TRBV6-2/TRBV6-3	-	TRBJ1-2	CASSYGDNGYTF	TGTGCCAGCAGTTACGGCGACAATGGCTACACCTTC
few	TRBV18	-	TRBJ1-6	CASSPTGIAYNSPLHF	TGTGCCAGCTCACCCACCGGGATCGCCTATAATTCACCCCTCCACTTT
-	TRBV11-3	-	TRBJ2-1	CASSLSPGYNEQFF	TGTGCCAGCAGCTTAAGTCCGGGGTACAATGAGCAGTTCTTC
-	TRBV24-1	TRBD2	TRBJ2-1	CATSAGWRASGIKVNEQFF	TGTGCCACCAGCGCAGGGTGGCGGGCTAGCGGGATTAAGGTCAATGAGCAGTTCTTC
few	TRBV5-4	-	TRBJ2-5	CASSLMRGETQYF	TGTGCCAGCAGCTTGATGAGGGGCGAGACCCAGTACTTC
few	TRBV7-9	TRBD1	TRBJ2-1	CASSPRQGDTYNEQFF	TGTGCCAGCAGCCCAAGACAGGGGGACACCTACAATGAGCAGTTCTTC
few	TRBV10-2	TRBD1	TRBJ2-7	CASRGQGTYEQYF	TGCGCCAGCCGCGGACAGGGGACCTACGAGCAGTACTTC
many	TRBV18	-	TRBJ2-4	CASSSDGLAKNIQYF	TGTGCCAGCTCATCCGACGGACTAGCCAAAAACATTCAGTACTTC
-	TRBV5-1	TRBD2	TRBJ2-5	CASSRGSGAFQETQYF	TGCGCCAGCAGCCGGGGGAGCGGGGCCTTCCAAGAGACCCAGTACTTC
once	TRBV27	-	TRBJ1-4	CASSPGTAVEKLFF	TGTGCCAGCAGCCCCGGGACTGCTGTTGAAAAACTGTTTTTT
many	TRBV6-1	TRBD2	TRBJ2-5	CASRRTSGRLETQYF	TGTGCCAGCAGGCGGACTAGCGGGAGGTTGGAGACCCAGTACTTC
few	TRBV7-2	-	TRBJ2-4	CASSLRPLPTNIQYF	TGTGCCAGCAGCTTACGTCCGCTACCGACAAACATTCAGTACTTC
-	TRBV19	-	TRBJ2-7	CARSFEQYF	TGTGCCAGAAGCTTCGAGCAGTACTTC
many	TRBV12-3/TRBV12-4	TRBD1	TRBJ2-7	CASSSYRGSYEQYF	TGTGCCAGCAGTTCATACAGGGGCTCCTACGAGCAGTACTTC
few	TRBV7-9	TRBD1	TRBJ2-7	CASSNAGTGYEQYF	TGTGCCAGCAGCAACGCCGGGACAGGGTACGAGCAGTACTTC
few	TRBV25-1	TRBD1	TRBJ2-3	CASSDWKGTGGNTDTQYF	TGTGCCAGCAGTGATTGGAAGGGGACAGGGGGTAACACAGATACGCAGTATTTT
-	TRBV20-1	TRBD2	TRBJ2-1	CSARDRLAGTYNEQFF	TGCAGTGCTAGAGATCGACTAGCGGGGACCTACAATGAGCAGTTCTTC
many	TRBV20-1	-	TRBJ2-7	CSAPSNTYEQYF	TGCAGTGCTCCGAGTAATACCTACGAGCAGTACTTC
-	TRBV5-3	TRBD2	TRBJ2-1	CARAALAGGYNEQFF	TGTGCCAGAGCAGCCCTAGCGGGAGGTTACAATGAGCAGTTCTTC
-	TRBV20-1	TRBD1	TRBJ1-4	CSASRGQPNEKLFF	TGCAGTGCTTCCCGGGGACAGCCTAATGAAAAACTGTTTTTT
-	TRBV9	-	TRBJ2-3	CASSRSGDTQYF	TGTGCCAGCAGTCGGTCCGGGGATACGCAGTATTTT
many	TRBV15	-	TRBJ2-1	CATSRYPGRLAANYTYNEQFF	TGTGCCACCAGCAGATACCCGGGGCGGCTAGCTGCTAATTATACCTACAATGAGCAGTTCTTC
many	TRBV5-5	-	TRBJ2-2	CASSLATGELFF	TGTGCCAGCAGCTTGGCGACCGGGGAGCTGTTTTTT
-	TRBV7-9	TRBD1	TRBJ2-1	CASSLGRTGYEQFF	TGTGCCAGCAGCTTAGGCCGGACAGGGTATGAGCAGTTCTTC
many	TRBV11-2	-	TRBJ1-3	CASSLNPDGRSGNTIYF	TGTGCCAGCAGCTTAAATCCTGACGGACGCTCTGGAAACACCATATATTTT
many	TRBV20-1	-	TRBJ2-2	CSASRAGSNTGELFF	TGCAGTGCTAGCCGAGCGGGCTCGAACACCGGGGAGCTGTTTTTT
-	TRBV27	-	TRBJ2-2	CASSLQYTNGELFF	TGTGCCAGCAGTCTCCAGTATACAAACGGGGAGCTGTTTTTT
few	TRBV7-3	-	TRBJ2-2	CASSSRPGPGAGELFF	TGTGCCAGCAGCTCCCGCCCAGGCCCCGGTGCCGGGGAGCTGTTTTTT
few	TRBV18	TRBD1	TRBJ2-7	CASYREGAMGEQYF	TGTGCCAGCTATCGCGAGGGGGCGATGGGCGAGCAGTACTTC
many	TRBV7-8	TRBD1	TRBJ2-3	CASSFTPPGQGSDTQYF	TGTGCCAGCAGCTTTACGCCGCCGGGACAGGGGAGCGATACGCAGTATTTT
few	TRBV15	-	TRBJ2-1	CATSRELGEQFF	TGTGCCACCAGCAGAGAGTTAGGTGAGCAGTTCTTC
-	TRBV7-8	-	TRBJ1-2	CASSPEGAAGYTF	TGTGCCAGCAGCCCAGAGGGAGCTGCTGGCTACACCTTC
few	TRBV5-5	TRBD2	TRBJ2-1	CASSLLLAGAYEQFF	TGTGCCAGCAGCCTTCTACTAGCGGGAGCCTATGAGCAGTTCTTC
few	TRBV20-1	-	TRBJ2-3	CSARPGRYRTDTQYF	TGCAGTGCTAGACCCGGTCGATACCGCACAGATACGCAGTATTTT
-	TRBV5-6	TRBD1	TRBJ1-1	CASSLGPRQGLNTEAFF	TGTGCCAGCAGCTTGGGACCCAGACAGGGACTGAACACTGAAGCTTTCTTT
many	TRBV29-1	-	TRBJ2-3	CSVGYSSSTQYF	TGCAGCGTTGGGTACAGCTCCTCTACGCAGTATTTT
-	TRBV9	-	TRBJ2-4	CASSADWGVKNIQYF	TGTGCCAGCAGCGCAGACTGGGGTGTCAAAAACATTCAGTACTTC
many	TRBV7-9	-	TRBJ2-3	CASALWEFTDTQYF	TGTGCCAGCGCGTTATGGGAGTTCACAGATACGCAGTATTTT
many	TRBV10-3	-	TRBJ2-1	CAISGTNQNNEQFF	TGTGCCATCAGTGGGACAAACCAGAACAATGAGCAGTTCTTC
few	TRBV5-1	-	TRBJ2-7	CASSLDSLRVEQYF	TGCGCCAGCAGCTTGGATTCGCTACGAGTTGAGCAGTACTTC
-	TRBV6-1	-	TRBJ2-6	CASLTRSGANVLTF	TGTGCCAGCCTGACCCGCTCTGGGGCCAACGTCCTGACTTTC
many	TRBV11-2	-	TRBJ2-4	CASSPAETSEGRGGKNIQYF	TGTGCCAGCAGCCCCGCAGAGACGTCAGAGGGAAGGGGAGGCAAAAACATTCAGTACTTC
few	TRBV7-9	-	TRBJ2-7	CASSLGGLREQYF	TGTGCCAGCAGCTTAGGTGGTCTGAGAGAGCAGTACTTC
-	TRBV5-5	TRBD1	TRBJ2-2	CASSFQGAQTGELFF	TGTGCCAGCAGCTTTCAGGGGGCTCAGACCGGGGAGCTGTTTTTT
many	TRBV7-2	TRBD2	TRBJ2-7	CASGGGTYEQYF	TGTGCCAGCGGCGGGGGGACCTACGAGCAGTACTTC
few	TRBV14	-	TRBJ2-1	CASSQEGVGEQFF	TGTGCCAGCAGCCAAGAGGGAGTAGGGGAGCAGTTCTTC
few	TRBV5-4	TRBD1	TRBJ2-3	CASSLQQGADTQYF	TGTGCCAGCAGCTTACAACAGGGGGCAGATACGCAGTATTTT
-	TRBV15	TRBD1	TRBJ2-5	CATSRDRDRGETQYF	TGTGCCACCAGCAGAGATCGGGACAGGGGAGAGACCCAGTACTTC
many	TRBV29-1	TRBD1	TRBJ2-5	CSVGQRGLETQYF	TGCAGCGTGGGACAGCGAGGCCTGGAGACCCAGTACTTC
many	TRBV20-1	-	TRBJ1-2	CSVRLLYGYTF	TGCAGTGTTCGGTTACTCTATGGCTACACCTTC